What follows are 21 T cell receptor beta chains derived from one specimen sequenced in a study of shared clonotypes between healthy human individuals. The data were produced by immunoSEQ multiplex PCR, yet TCRdb's version contains in-frame clones alone and is incomplete. The sample lists some 2.4 million clones, 93% occurring once. Sequencing used naive CD4+ T cells from PBMCs. The subset: CD45RA+ positively selected. The receptors come from a man aged 18 to 29 in good health. Some clones in this sample may be carry-over from other donors' samples.

This clone has a single count. This chain joins TRBV5-6 and TRBJ2-2; 10 nucleotides match TRBD2. V gave up 0 bases and J gave up 7 bases; unmatched junction bases: 6. The CDR3 has 16 residues. The germline CDR1 and CDR2 sequences are SGHDT and YYEEEE. In DNA form, the CDR3 reads TGTGCCAGCAGCTTGGGAGTAGCGGGAGGTTTCGGGGAGCTGTTTTTT. The encoded protein is CASSLGVAGGFGELFF.

The chain joins TRBV4-2 to TRBJ2-3; 12 nucleotides align to TRBD2. V lost 4 bases and J lost 0; bases outside the gene matches: 5. Germline V gene data show CDR1 as LGHNA and CDR2 as YNFKEQ. The CDR3 is 17 amino acids. The CDR3 region has the DNA TGTGCCAGCAGCCTCGGGGGGACTAGCGGGAGCACAGATACGCAGTATTTT. Its protein product is CASSLGGTSGSTDTQYF.

The CDR3 sequence is CASSLRGQGDREQYF. In nucleotides, the CDR3 is TGTGCCAGCAGTTTAAGAGGACAGGGGGATAGGGAGCAGTACTTC. The chain is built from TRBV28 and TRBJ2-7; 10 nucleotides match TRBD1. Losses at the gene ends were 2 bases for V and 7 bases for J; bases not matched to a gene: 8. The germline CDR1 and CDR2 sequences are MDHEN and SYDVKM. This CDR3 has 15 residues.

With respect to this clone: Other DNA variants within this sample encode the same CDR3. The V and J genes are TRBV28 and TRBJ2-7; no clear D gene. Germline-derived CDR1 and CDR2 are MDHEN and SYDVKM. Deletions cut 2 bases from V and 0 bases from J, with 11 bases between. CDR3 length equals 15 residues. In nucleotides, the CDR3 is TGTGCCAGCAGTTTACCTGGTCCTAGCTCCTACGAGCAGTACTTC. This sequence encodes CASSLPGPSSYEQYF.

V is TRBV2 and J is TRBJ2-5; 12 bases are shared with TRBD2. V trimming: 1 base; J trimming: 4 bases; junction bases outside the gene matches: 4. This CDR3 comprises 16 residues. Germline V gives CDR1 SNHLY, CDR2 FYNNEI. CDR3 in amino acids: CASSEESSGRGETQYF. In DNA, the CDR3 is TGTGCCAGCAGTGAAGAGTCTAGCGGGAGGGGAGAGACCCAGTACTTC.

A remark on this clone: The same CDR3 is also encoded by other DNA sequences in this sample. The chain joins TRBV7-3 to TRBJ2-1; D unclear. In germline, CDR1 is SGHTA, CDR2 FQGTGA. Trimming stripped 5 bases from V and 1 base from J, with 12 bases between. This CDR3 contains 15 residues. The CDR3 DNA is TGTGCCAGCAGCCCAGGTGGTGGGTCCTACAATGAGCAGTTCTTC. It yields the protein CASSPGGGSYNEQFF.

This clone has just one count. The chain combines TRBV2 with TRBJ2-1; 8 positions agree with TRBD1. The ends lost 7 bases at V and 3 bases at J; junction bases unmatched: 8. CDR1 SNHLY and CDR2 FYNNEI come from the germline V gene. The CDR3 contains 15 residues. The CDR3 here is CASKWDRLVYNEQFF. CDR3 bases: TGTGCCAGCAAATGGGACAGGCTGGTCTACAATGAGCAGTTCTTC.

Of note for this clone: The same CDR3 is also encoded by other DNA sequences in this sample. The chain combines TRBV7-9 with TRBJ2-3, with TRBD2 identical over 8 bases. Germline CDR1 and CDR2: SEHNR and FQNEAQ (reference sequence). The CDR3 length is 15 residues. The V gene end was trimmed by 6 bases and the J gene end by 3 bases; junction bases not matched to a gene: 8. The CDR3: CASSPGLAATDTQYF. CDR3 DNA: TGTGCCAGCAGTCCCGGACTAGCCGCTACAGATACGCAGTATTTT.

The chain combines TRBV5-1 with TRBJ1-1; D perhaps matches TRBD1 (5 bases). Germline CDR1 and CDR2: SGHRS and YFSETQ. The germline V and J ends were trimmed by 0 bases and 1 base, with 10 bases remaining between them. The CDR3 totals 15 residues. CDR3 nucleotides: TGCGCCAGCAGCTTGGGGTCGACAGAGAACACTGAAGCTTTCTTT. Protein: CASSLGSTENTEAFF.

The chain employs TRBV6-6 and TRBJ1-5, with no clear D. CDR1 MNHNY and CDR2 SVGAGI come from the germline V gene (reference sequence). Trimming left V 6 bases short and J 3 bases short, with 12 bases between. The CDR3 runs to 14 residues. CDR3 coding DNA: TGTGCCAGCAGCTTTGGGTCCCTCAATCAGCCCCAGCATTTT. This gives the protein CASSFGSLNQPQHF.

The CDR3 bases are TGTGCCAGCACCCCTTCAGGGAGTGAGCAGTTCTTC. Translation gives CASTPSGSEQFF. V is TRBV28 and J is TRBJ2-1; D tentatively fits TRBD1 or TRBD2 (5 bases each). V lost 7 bases and J lost 9, with 13 bases in between. Germline CDR1 reads MDHEN; CDR2 reads SYDVKM. This CDR3 comprises 12 residues. Full variable domain (rest looked up from reference TRBV28 and TRBJ2-1): DVKVTQSSRYLVKRTGEKVFLECVQDMDHENMFWYRQDPGLGLRLIYFSYDVKMKEKGDIPEGYSVSREKKERFSLILESASTNQTSMYLCASTPSGSEQFFGPGTRLTVL.

Worth noting for this clone: Different DNA sequences within this sample yield the same CDR3. This rearrangement joins TRBV28 to TRBJ2-7; the match to TRBD1 covers 8 bases. The J segment lost 3 bases and the V segment lost 2 bases, leaving 6 bases of the junction unmatched. This CDR3 is 15 amino acids long. The germline V gene encodes CDR1 MDHEN and CDR2 SYDVKM. The CDR3 spells CASSLLGTGSYEQYF. CDR3 in DNA: TGTGCCAGCAGTTTACTCGGGACAGGCAGCTACGAGCAGTACTTC.

The gene calls are TRBV7-2 and TRBJ1-2; a possible D gene is TRBD1 (6 bases). Germline V lookup: CDR1 SGHTA, CDR2 FQGNSA. Trimming removed 5 bases at V and 8 bases at J, with 12 bases between. The CDR3 consists of 12 residues. DNA of the CDR3: TGTGCCAGCAGCCTGATGGGGGGCGGCTACACCTTC. As protein: CASSLMGGGYTF.

The CDR3 protein is CASSPNREYGYTF. The CDR3 nucleotides are TGTGCCAGCAGCCCCAACAGGGAGTATGGCTACACCTTC. The rearrangement uses TRBV7-9 and TRBJ1-2; tentatively, D is TRBD1 (6 bases). The CDR3 is made up of 13 amino acids. V gave up 5 bases and J gave up 5 bases, with 12 bases separating them. Germline V gene lookup returns CDR1 SEHNR and CDR2 FQNEAQ (reference sequence).

The CDR3 region is CASSGILGNQPQHF. The CDR3 DNA follows: TGTGCCAGTAGTGGAATCCTAGGCAATCAGCCCCAGCATTTT. This sequence joins TRBV19 and TRBJ1-5; the D is unclear. V lost 5 bases and J 2 bases, leaving 10 bases between the germline ends. The germline gives CDR1 LNHDA, CDR2 SQIVND (reference sequence). The CDR3 has 14 residues.

As for this clone: Other DNA variants within this sample encode the same CDR3. This chain uses TRBV25-1 with TRBJ1-2; D ambiguous. V was clipped by 4 bases and J by 2 bases, with 8 bases between them. The germline V gene encodes CDR1 MGHDK and CDR2 SYGVNS. This CDR3 spans 13 amino acids. CDR3 sequence (DNA): TGTGCCAGCAGTGTGCCGGGGAACTATGGCTACACCTTC. This gives the protein CASSVPGNYGYTF.

The CDR3 nucleotides are TGCGCCAGCAGTGAGGACCCCAAAACCTACGAGCAGTACTTC. This gives the protein CASSEDPKTYEQYF. V is TRBV10-1 and J is TRBJ2-7; D remains ambiguous. The CDR3 loop spans 14 amino acids. Germline V gene data show CDR1 as WNHNN and CDR2 as SYGVQD (reference sequence). Trimming shortened V by 2 bases and J by 2 bases, and 10 bases separated the two germline ends.

This rearrangement joins TRBV9 to TRBJ2-1; 12 bases match TRBD2. The CDR3 loop spans 16 amino acids. V lost 4 bases, J lost 10 bases, and 12 bases stayed unmatched. The germline gives CDR1 SGDLS, CDR2 YYNGEE. CDR3 sequence reads: CASSSQTSGSREEQFF. The CDR3 coding sequence is TGTGCCAGCAGCTCGCAGACTAGCGGGAGTAGGGAGGAGCAGTTCTTC.

This chain connects TRBV10-3 to TRBJ2-4; D is ambiguous. This CDR3 contains 17 residues. Germline V gene sequence: CDR1 ENHRY, CDR2 SYGVKD. Between the trimmed V and J ends, which lost 1 base and 2 bases, there was a span of 15 bases. CDR3 sequence reads: CAISEYPATPTKNIQYF. Written as DNA, the CDR3 is TGTGCCATCAGTGAGTACCCCGCAACCCCCACCAAAAACATTCAGTACTTC.

The sample holds one count of this clone. This chain connects TRBV7-2 to TRBJ2-7, with 16 bases lining up with TRBD2. V lost 4 bases to trimming and J lost 6 bases; unmatched junction nucleotides: 6. CDR3 length: 16 residues. Per germline, CDR1 SGHTA and CDR2 FQGNSA. The CDR3 reads CASSSGLAGGLGEQYF. The CDR3 nucleotides are TGTGCCAGCAGCTCGGGACTAGCGGGAGGGCTGGGCGAGCAGTACTTC.

This chain links TRBV28 with TRBJ2-7, with D perhaps matching TRBD1 or TRBD2 (6 bases each). The V gene's germline CDR1 is MDHEN and CDR2 SYDVKM. V shed 6 bases and J shed 4 bases, with 16 bases lying between them. The CDR3 has 14 amino acids. The CDR3 region is CASRGTAGHYEQYF. CDR3 in DNA: TGTGCCAGCAGGGGGACTGCGGGACATTACGAGCAGTACTTC.